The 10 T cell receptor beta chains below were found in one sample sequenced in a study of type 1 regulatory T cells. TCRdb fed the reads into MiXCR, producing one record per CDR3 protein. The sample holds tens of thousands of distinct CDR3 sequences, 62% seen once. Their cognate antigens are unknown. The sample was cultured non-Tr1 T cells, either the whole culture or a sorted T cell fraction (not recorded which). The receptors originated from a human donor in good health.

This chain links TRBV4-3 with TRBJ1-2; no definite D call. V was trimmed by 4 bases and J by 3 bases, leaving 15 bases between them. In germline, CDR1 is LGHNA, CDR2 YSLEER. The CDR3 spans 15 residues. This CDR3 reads CASSRSRAADYGYTF. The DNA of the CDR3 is TGCGCCAGCAGCCGTTCGAGGGCGGCGGACTATGGCTACACCTTC.

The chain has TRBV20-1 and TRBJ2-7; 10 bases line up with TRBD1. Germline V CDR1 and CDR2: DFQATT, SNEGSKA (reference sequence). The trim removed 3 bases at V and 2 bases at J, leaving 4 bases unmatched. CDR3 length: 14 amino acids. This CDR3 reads CSASWTGGTYEQYF. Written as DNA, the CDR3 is TGCAGTGCTAGCTGGACAGGGGGAACCTACGAGCAGTACTTC.

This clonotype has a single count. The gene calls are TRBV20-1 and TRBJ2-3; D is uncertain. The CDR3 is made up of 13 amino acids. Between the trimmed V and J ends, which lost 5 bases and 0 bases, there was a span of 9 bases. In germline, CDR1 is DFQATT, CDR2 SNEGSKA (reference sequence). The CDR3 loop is CSAPGLSTDTQYF. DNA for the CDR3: TGCAGTGCTCCCGGGCTGAGCACAGATACGCAGTATTTT.

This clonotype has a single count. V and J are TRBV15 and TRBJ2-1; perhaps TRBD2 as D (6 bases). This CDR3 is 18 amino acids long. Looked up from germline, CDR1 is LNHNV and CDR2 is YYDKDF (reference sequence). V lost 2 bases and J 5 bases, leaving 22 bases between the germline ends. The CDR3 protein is CATSRSSVSGLANNEQFF. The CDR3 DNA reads TGTGCCACCAGCAGAAGCTCCGTGAGCGGGCTGGCGAACAATGAGCAGTTCTTC.

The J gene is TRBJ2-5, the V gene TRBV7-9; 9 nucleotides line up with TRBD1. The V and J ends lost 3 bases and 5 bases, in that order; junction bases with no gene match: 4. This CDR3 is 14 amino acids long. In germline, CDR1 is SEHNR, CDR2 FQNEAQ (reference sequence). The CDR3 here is CASSLDRGLETQYF. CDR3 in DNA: TGTGCCAGCAGCTTGGACAGGGGATTGGAGACCCAGTACTTC.

The DNA for the CDR3 is TGTGCCATCAGGGGACAGGGAAGCACAGATACGCAGTATTTT. Translated, it gives CAIRGQGSTDTQYF. The V and J genes are TRBV10-3 and TRBJ2-3; 9 nucleotides agree with TRBD1. The CDR3 runs 14 residues. Germline V lookup: CDR1 ENHRY, CDR2 SYGVKD. Trimming cost V 6 bases and J 0 bases; bases outside gene matches: 1.

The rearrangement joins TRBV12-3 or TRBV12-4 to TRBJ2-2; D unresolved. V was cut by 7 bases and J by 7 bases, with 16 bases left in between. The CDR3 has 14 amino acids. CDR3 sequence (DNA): TGTGCCAGCACTCCTCCGCCGGGCAGCGGGGAGCTGTTTTTT. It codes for CASTPPPGSGELFF.

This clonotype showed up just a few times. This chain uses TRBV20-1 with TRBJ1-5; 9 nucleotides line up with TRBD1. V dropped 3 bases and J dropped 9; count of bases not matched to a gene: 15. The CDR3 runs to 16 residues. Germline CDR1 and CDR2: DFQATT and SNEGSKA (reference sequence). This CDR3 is CSASPRDRAPLGPQHF. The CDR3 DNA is TGCAGTGCTAGTCCCCGGGACAGGGCACCTCTGGGGCCCCAGCATTTT.

CDR3 coding DNA: TGTGCCAGCAGCTTTGGGGACAGGGTCGGTAACTATGGCTACACCTTC. This translates into CASSFGDRVGNYGYTF. The rearrangement links TRBV5-4 to TRBJ1-2, with 9 bases matching TRBD1. With 2 bases clipped from V and 1 base from J, the junction kept 6 bases outside the gene matches. Per germline, CDR1 SGHNT and CDR2 YYREEE (reference sequence). The CDR3 extends over 16 amino acids.

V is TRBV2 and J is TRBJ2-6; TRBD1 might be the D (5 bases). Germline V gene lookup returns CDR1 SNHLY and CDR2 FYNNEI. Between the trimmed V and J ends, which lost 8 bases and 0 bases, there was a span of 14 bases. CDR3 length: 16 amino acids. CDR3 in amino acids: CASLGVGSSGANVLTF. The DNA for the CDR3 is TGTGCCAGCCTAGGGGTGGGTAGCTCTGGGGCCAACGTCCTGACTTTC.